This T cell receptor beta chain was identified in a study of T cell repertoires in aging, cancer and after chemotherapy. Amplification of TCR beta used genomic DNA extracted from peripheral blood. Study-wide results and caveats: Untreated cancer patients had significantly lower blood TCR diversity than age-matched healthy donors. Loss of evenness, beyond lost richness, contributed to age-related TCR diversity decline in cancer patients. Thymic emigration or peripheral T cell expansion may be impaired by lymphoid organ infiltration in hematological cancer.

Germline V gene sequence: CDR1 MNHEY, CDR2 SVGAGI. The V end was cut by 0 bases, the J end by 0 bases, with 12 bases between. CDR3 size: 17 residues. For this clonotype: Its antigen is still unknown.

Multiplex touch-down PCR with TRB-A/B primers amplified rearranged V-D-J TRB sequences. In TCRdb, the multiplex PCR reads were re-called with MiXCR into one record per CDR3 protein. The data show just under 5,500 distinct CDR3 sequences, about two fifths seen once. The chain couples TRBV6-5 to TRBJ1-3; maybe TRBD1 (6 bases). The source is a human donor with a blood cancer. The sequenced material came from blood. In DNA, the CDR3 is TGTGCCAGCAGTTACTCTGGGACATCTGGCTCTGGAAACACCATATATTTT. It specifies CASSYSGTSGSGNTIYF.